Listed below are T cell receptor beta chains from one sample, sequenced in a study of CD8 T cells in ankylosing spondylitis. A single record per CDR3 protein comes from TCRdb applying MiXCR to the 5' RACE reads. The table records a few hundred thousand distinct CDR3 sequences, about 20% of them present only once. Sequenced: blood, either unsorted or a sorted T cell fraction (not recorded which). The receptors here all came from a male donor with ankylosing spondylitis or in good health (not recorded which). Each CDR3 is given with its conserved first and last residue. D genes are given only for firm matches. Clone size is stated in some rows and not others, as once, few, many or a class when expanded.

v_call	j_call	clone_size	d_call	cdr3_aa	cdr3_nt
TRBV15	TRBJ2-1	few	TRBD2	CATSSRTSGFYNEQFF	TGTGCCACCAGCAGTCGGACTAGCGGATTTTACAATGAGCAGTTCTTC
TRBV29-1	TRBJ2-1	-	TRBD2	CSVERGTSGHNEQFF	TGCAGCGTTGAACGGGGGACTAGCGGCCATAATGAGCAGTTCTTC
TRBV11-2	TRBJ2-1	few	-	CASSLISGPAGEQFF	TGTGCCAGCAGCTTAATCAGCGGGCCGGCTGGAGAGCAGTTCTTC
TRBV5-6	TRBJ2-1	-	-	CASSLGRTLSSYNEQFF	TGTGCCAGCAGCTTGGGCCGGACTTTGAGCTCCTACAATGAGCAGTTCTTC
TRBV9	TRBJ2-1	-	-	CASSVGGIGYNEQFF	TGTGCCAGCAGCGTAGGTGGAATTGGATACAATGAGCAGTTCTTC
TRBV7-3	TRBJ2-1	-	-	CASSFTSSSYNEQFF	TGTGCCAGCAGCTTTACTAGCTCCTCCTACAACGAGCAGTTCTTC
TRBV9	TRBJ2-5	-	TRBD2	CASSVEPSGFPETQYF	TGTGCCAGCAGCGTAGAACCTAGCGGGTTTCCCGAGACCCAGTACTTC
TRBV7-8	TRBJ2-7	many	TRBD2	CASSPWSGSNEQYF	TGTGCCAGCAGCCCCTGGAGCGGGAGTAACGAGCAGTACTTC
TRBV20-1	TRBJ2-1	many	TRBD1	CSARGGTGADGSYNEQFF	TGCAGTGCTCGGGGAGGGACAGGGGCTGATGGCTCCTACAATGAGCAGTTCTTC
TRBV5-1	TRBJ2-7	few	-	CASSLVPACEQYF	TGCGCCAGCAGCTTGGTCCCGGCTTGCGAGCAGTACTTC
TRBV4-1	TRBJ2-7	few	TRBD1	CASSQGDSTYEQYF	TGCGCCAGCAGCCAAGGGGACAGCACCTACGAGCAGTACTTC
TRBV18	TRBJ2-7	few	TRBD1	CASSPPGQGDEQYF	TGTGCCAGCTCACCGCCGGGACAGGGAGATGAGCAGTACTTC
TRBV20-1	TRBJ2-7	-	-	CSATPRYDSGYEQYF	TGCAGTGCTACCCCGAGATACGACAGCGGATACGAGCAGTACTTC
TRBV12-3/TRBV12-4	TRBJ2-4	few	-	CASSLQGPKNIQYF	TGTGCCAGCAGTCTACAGGGACCCAAAAACATTCAGTACTTC
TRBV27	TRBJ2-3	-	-	CASSLVFTDTQYF	TGTGCCAGCAGTTTAGTGTTCACAGATACGCAGTATTTT
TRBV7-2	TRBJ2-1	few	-	CASSLEPSEKQFF	TGTGCCAGCAGCTTAGAGCCAAGTGAAAAGCAGTTCTTC
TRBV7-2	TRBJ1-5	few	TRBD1	CASSFWDRNSNQPQHF	TGTGCCAGCAGCTTTTGGGACAGGAATAGCAATCAGCCCCAGCATTTT
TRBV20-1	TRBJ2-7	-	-	CSARVRRGAGHEQYF	TGCAGTGCTAGAGTCCGCCGGGGCGCGGGGCACGAGCAGTACTTC
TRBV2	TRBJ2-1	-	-	CASSARGGDYNEQFF	TGTGCCAGCAGTGCGAGGGGAGGCGACTACAATGAGCAGTTCTTC
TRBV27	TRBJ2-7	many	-	CASSTEYSSSYEQYF	TGTGCCAGCAGTACAGAGTACTCGAGCTCCTACGAGCAGTACTTC
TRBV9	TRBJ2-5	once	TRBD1	CASSAHREGARETQYF	TGTGCCAGCAGCGCCCACCGAGAGGGGGCAAGGGAGACCCAGTACTTC
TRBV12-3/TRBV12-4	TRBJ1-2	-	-	CASSLAIGGVGYTF	TGTGCCAGCAGTTTAGCCATTGGGGGGGTCGGCTACACCTTC
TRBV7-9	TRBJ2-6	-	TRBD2	CASTLKAGSSGANVLTF	TGTGCCAGCACACTTAAAGCGGGAAGCTCTGGGGCCAACGTCCTGACTTTC
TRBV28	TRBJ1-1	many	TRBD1	CASSPPDRGLGAEAFF	TGTGCCAGCAGTCCTCCGGACAGGGGGCTTGGTGCTGAAGCTTTCTTT
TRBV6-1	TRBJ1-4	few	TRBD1	CASSLTGGANEKLFF	TGTGCCAGCAGTCTGACAGGGGGCGCTAATGAAAAACTGTTTTTT
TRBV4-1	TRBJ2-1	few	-	CASSDRSSYNEQFF	TGCGCCAGCAGTGACAGAAGCTCCTACAATGAGCAGTTCTTC
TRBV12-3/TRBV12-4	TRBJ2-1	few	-	CASSFVGEQFF	TGTGCCAGCAGTTTTGTGGGAGAGCAGTTCTTC
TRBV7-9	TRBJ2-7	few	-	CASSYGTSEQYF	TGTGCCAGCAGCTACGGGACGAGTGAGCAGTACTTC
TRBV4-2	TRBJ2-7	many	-	CASSQDGVTATYEQYF	TGTGCCAGCAGCCAAGACGGAGTGACAGCTACCTACGAGCAGTACTTC
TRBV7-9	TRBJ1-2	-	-	CASSSYGGGYTF	TGTGCCAGCAGCTCCTATGGGGGGGGCTACACCTTC
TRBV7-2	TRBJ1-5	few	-	CASSRQGADWGNQPQHF	TGTGCCAGCAGCAGGCAAGGCGCTGATTGGGGCAATCAGCCCCAGCATTTT
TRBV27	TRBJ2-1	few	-	CASSLSPSGHGSEQFF	TGTGCCAGCAGTTTATCGCCGAGCGGCCACGGATCTGAGCAGTTCTTC
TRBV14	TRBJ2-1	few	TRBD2	CASSQDKARLAVHNEQFF	TGTGCCAGCAGCCAAGATAAGGCTCGACTAGCGGTTCACAATGAGCAGTTCTTC
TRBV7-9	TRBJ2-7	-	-	CASSLSTYEQYF	TGTGCCAGCAGCTTATCGACCTACGAGCAGTACTTC
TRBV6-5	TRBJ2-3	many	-	CASSYASGFTDTQYF	TGTGCCAGCAGTTACGCGTCGGGGTTCACAGATACGCAGTATTTT
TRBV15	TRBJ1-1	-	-	CATSRGRGLNTEAFF	TGTGCCACCAGCAGAGGCAGGGGATTGAACACTGAAGCTTTCTTT
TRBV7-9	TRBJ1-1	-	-	CASSPGLNTEAFF	TGTGCCAGCAGTCCTGGGCTGAACACTGAAGCTTTCTTT
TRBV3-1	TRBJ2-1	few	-	CASSQDEGSHNEQFF	TGTGCCAGCAGCCAAGATGAAGGGAGCCACAATGAGCAGTTCTTC
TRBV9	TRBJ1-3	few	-	CASSEGTRNTIYF	TGTGCCAGCAGCGAGGGGACACGAAACACCATATATTTT
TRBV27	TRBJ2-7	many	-	CASRPGLGYEQYF	TGTGCCAGCAGGCCGGGATTGGGCTACGAGCAGTACTTC